The 22 T cell receptor beta chains in this list originate from one sample, sequenced in a study of CXCR3-negative and CXCR3-positive naive CD8 T cells. The study made its TRB cDNA libraries by 5' RACE, adding UMI labels. TCRdb reprocessed the 5' RACE reads and stores each CDR3 protein as one record, lacking DNA. The record lists about 120,000 distinct CDR3 sequences, of which the ten most abundant hold approximately 0.29%. The sample comprised naive CXCR3- CD8+ T cells from blood. Subset of the sample: CD45RO-CCR7+CD27+CD95- naive CD8+ T cells lacking CXCR3 (TNR3-). The source of these receptors is a human donor in good health. Some clones in this sample may be carry-over from other donors' samples.

The chain employs TRBV28 and TRBJ2-7; TCRdb designates TRBD1, a call that cannot be tested without DNA. The V gene's germline CDR1 is MDHEN and CDR2 SYDVKM. The CDR3 totals 13 residues. The CDR3 sequence is CASSLRGPYEQYF.

The rearrangement uses TRBV12-3 or TRBV12-4 and TRBJ1-5; checking the TCRdb D call of TRBD1 is not possible without DNA. The CDR3 runs to 16 residues. This CDR3 reads CASSFRSPGSNQPQHF.

This chain uses TRBV29-1 with TRBJ2-3; the D gene TCRdb calls, TRBD2, cannot be checked with no DNA. Germline-derived CDR1 and CDR2 are SQVTM and ANQGSEA. The CDR3 covers 12 residues. CDR3 amino acids: CSVEDPAGAQYF.

The chain is built from TRBV7-3 and TRBJ2-5; TCRdb's D gene call, TRBD2, goes unchecked for lack of DNA. The germline V gene encodes CDR1 SGHTA and CDR2 FQGTGA. There are 15 residues in the CDR3. The CDR3 sequence is CASSSSGGVQETQYF.

This chain links TRBV7-8 with TRBJ2-2; TCRdb's D call, TRBD2, is unchecked because there is no DNA. CDR3 length: 15 amino acids. The germline V gene encodes CDR1 SGHVS and CDR2 FQNEAQ. The CDR3 loop reads CASTYIAGGTGELFF.

The V and J genes are TRBV7-9 and TRBJ1-1; checking the TCRdb D call of TRBD1 is not possible without DNA. The germline V gene has CDR1 SEHNR and CDR2 FQNEAQ (reference sequence). The CDR3 has 15 amino acids. The chain's CDR3 is CASSVPGQPNTEAFF.

The gene calls are TRBV20-1 and TRBJ2-7; TCRdb's D call of TRBD1 is untestable without DNA. The CDR3 has 14 residues. In germline, CDR1 is DFQATT, CDR2 SNEGSKA (reference sequence). CDR3 sequence: CSARDLHRGYEQYF.

V is TRBV7-2 and J is TRBJ2-1; TCRdb's D call, TRBD2, is unchecked because there is no DNA. The CDR3 contains 15 residues. Germline V gene data show CDR1 as SGHTA and CDR2 as FQGNSA. The CDR3 reads CASSLWGAGDNEQFF.

The rearrangement links TRBV6-2 or TRBV6-3 to TRBJ2-1; TCRdb returns TRBD1, unconfirmable since there is no DNA. Germline CDR1 reads MNHEY; CDR2 reads SVGEGT. This CDR3 spans 22 amino acids. CDR3 sequence reads: CASSYPFEHHGETGGTYNEQFF.

The gene calls are TRBV29-1 and TRBJ2-1; no DNA is available, so the TRBD1 call from TCRdb remains unchecked. The CDR3 extends over 13 amino acids. The germline V gene encodes CDR1 SQVTM and CDR2 ANQGSEA. The CDR3 loop reads CSVEGVLNPGQFF.

The chain joins TRBV29-1 to TRBJ2-2; TCRdb's D gene call, TRBD2, goes unchecked for lack of DNA. CDR1 is SQVTM and CDR2 is ANQGSEA in the germline V gene. This CDR3 comprises 12 residues. The CDR3 loop reads CSVVRETGELFF.

CDR3 loop: CASSSDRGNTGELFF. This chain uses TRBV7-9 with TRBJ2-2; TCRdb's D call, TRBD1, is unchecked because there is no DNA. The CDR3 has 15 amino acids. Germline V gene data show CDR1 as SEHNR and CDR2 as FQNEAQ (reference sequence).

The chain links TRBV6-6 to TRBJ1-1; TCRdb's D gene call, TRBD1, goes unchecked for lack of DNA. The CDR3 runs 17 residues. Per the germline V gene, CDR1 is MNHNY and CDR2 is SVGAGI (reference sequence). CDR3 protein: CASSQPTPTGVRTEAFF.

The rearrangement links TRBV10-3 to TRBJ2-7; the D gene TCRdb calls, TRBD1, cannot be checked with no DNA. There are 16 residues in the CDR3. The V gene's germline CDR1 is ENHRY and CDR2 SYGVKD. The CDR3 protein is CAISDPGGSRPYEQYF.

V and J are TRBV7-9 and TRBJ2-7; TCRdb returns TRBD2, unconfirmable since there is no DNA. The CDR3 is made up of 14 amino acids. Germline V gives CDR1 SEHNR, CDR2 FQNEAQ (reference sequence). CDR3 in amino acids: CASSLVGGAYEQYF.

The chain recombines TRBV5-1 with TRBJ2-2; with no DNA, the TCRdb D assignment of TRBD1 cannot be verified. The CDR3 totals 14 residues. Looked up from germline, CDR1 is SGHRS and CDR2 is YFSETQ. CDR3 sequence: CASSRTGTHGELFF.

This rearrangement joins TRBV7-7 to TRBJ2-1; TCRdb's D call, TRBD1, is unchecked because there is no DNA. The CDR3 spans 12 residues. In germline, CDR1 is SSHAT, CDR2 FNYEAQ (reference sequence). The CDR3 sequence is CASSQGGDEQFF.

The rearrangement uses TRBV29-1 and TRBJ2-1; TCRdb's D call of TRBD2 is untestable without DNA. The CDR3 is 15 residues long. Per the germline V gene, CDR1 is SQVTM and CDR2 is ANQGSEA. The CDR3 reads CSVVASGRPYNEQFF.

The chain carries TRBV27 and TRBJ2-7; TCRdb returns TRBD1, unconfirmable since there is no DNA. CDR3 size: 13 residues. From germline, CDR1 is MNHEY and CDR2 SMNVEV (reference sequence). This CDR3 reads CASSIDRVAEQYF.

The chain combines TRBV28 with TRBJ2-7; the D gene TCRdb calls, TRBD2, cannot be checked with no DNA. Germline CDR1 is MDHEN and CDR2 is SYDVKM. The CDR3 is made up of 17 amino acids. CDR3 sequence: CASSWELAGGTSYEQYF. The whole variable domain, remainder taken from reference TRBV28 and TRBJ2-7, is DVKVTQSSRYLVKRTGEKVFLECVQDMDHENMFWYRQDPGLGLRLIYFSYDVKMKEKGDIPEGYSVSREKKERFSLILESASTNQTSMYLCASSWELAGGTSYEQYFGPGTRLTVT.

The chain recombines TRBV28 with TRBJ2-7; TCRdb designates TRBD1, a call that cannot be tested without DNA. In germline, CDR1 is MDHEN, CDR2 SYDVKM. CDR3 size: 14 residues. The CDR3 sequence is CASRGQGDLYEQYF.

The rearrangement links TRBV7-2 to TRBJ2-2. The CDR3 is 13 amino acids. Germline assignment: CDR1 SGHTA and CDR2 FQGNSA. CDR3 residues: CASSLVTAGELFF.